The 21 T cell receptor beta chains in this list originate from one sample, sequenced in a study of early T cells in non-severe SARS-CoV-2 infection. Using its own MiXCR run on the 5' RACE reads, TCRdb lists one record per CDR3 protein. The sample carries under 45,000 distinct CDR3 sequences, approximately 10% recorded once. Sample: whole blood. All receptors come from an adult who was a healthcare worker with PCR-confirmed SARS-CoV-2 infection or an uninfected control (not recorded which).

This clonotype showed up many times. The rearrangement links TRBV5-5 to TRBJ2-1; D is unresolved. CDR1 and CDR2 from the germline V gene are SGHKS and YYEKEE (reference sequence). The CDR3 covers 16 residues. V lost 1 base and J 0 bases, leaving 11 bases between the germline ends. DNA of the CDR3: TGTGCCAGCAGCTTGCGGGCGGATAGCTCCTACAATGAGCAGTTCTTC. Residues: CASSLRADSSYNEQFF.

Ten or more counts support this clonotype. The rearrangement links TRBV28 to TRBJ1-4; 8 bases are shared with TRBD1. The germline V gene encodes CDR1 MDHEN and CDR2 SYDVKM. J gave up 7 bases and V 3 bases, and 7 bases lay outside the gene matches. The CDR3 has 15 residues. CDR3 sequence: CASSFPQGAGEKLFF. The CDR3 bases are TGTGCCAGCAGTTTCCCCCAGGGGGCGGGTGAAAAACTGTTTTTT.

This chain connects TRBV6-4 to TRBJ2-7; D may correspond to TRBD1 or TRBD2 (6 bases each). CDR1 and CDR2 from the germline V gene are MRHNA and SNTAGT. This CDR3 is 11 amino acids long. The V end was cut by 11 bases, the J end by 7 bases, with 15 bases between. The CDR3 here is CAASGAGEQYF. The CDR3, as DNA: TGTGCCGCATCGGGGGCGGGGGAGCAGTACTTC.

This clonotype was detected ten times or more. This chain uses TRBV12-3 or TRBV12-4 with TRBJ2-7; D possibly corresponds to TRBD2 (5 bases). Trimming removed 2 bases from V and 3 bases from J, with 8 bases in between. CDR3 length: 13 amino acids. The CDR3 loop is CASSLREGYEQYF. The CDR3 nucleotides read TGTGCCAGCAGTTTACGAGAGGGCTACGAGCAGTACTTC.

The rearrangement links TRBV29-1 to TRBJ1-2, with TRBD1 as a possible D gene (6 bases). The CDR3 runs 12 residues. The germline V gene encodes CDR1 SQVTM and CDR2 ANQGSEA. CDR3 sequence (DNA): TGCTGCGAAGGGGGGGACCTCTATGGCTACACCTTC. Its translation: CCEGGDLYGYTF.

This clonotype was observed a few times. This chain connects TRBV2 to TRBJ2-3; D may be TRBD1 or TRBD2 (7 bases each). The CDR3 runs to 15 residues. In germline, CDR1 is SNHLY, CDR2 FYNNEI. The V gene lost 8 bases and the J gene lost 2 bases, with 17 bases spanning the gap. CDR3 nucleotides: TGTGCCAGCGGCGGCAGGGGGAGGGCCACAGATACGCAGTATTTT. It codes for CASGGRGRATDTQYF.

This clonotype was observed a single time. V gene TRBV6-1 combines with J gene TRBJ1-1; weak D call: TRBD1 (6 bases). Germline CDR1 reads MNHNS; CDR2 reads SASEGT. Trimming removed 1 base at V and 4 bases at J, with 7 bases between. This CDR3 has 13 amino acids. CDR3: CASSEGGLTEAFF. The CDR3 nucleotides read TGTGCCAGCAGTGAAGGGGGGCTCACTGAAGCTTTCTTT.

This clonotype was picked up many times. The J gene is TRBJ2-5, the V gene TRBV7-9; TRBD1 might be the D (6 bases). CDR3 size: 13 residues. The germline gives CDR1 SEHNR, CDR2 FQNEAQ (reference sequence). The V and J ends lost 7 bases and 5 bases respectively, with 14 bases between them. CDR3 protein: CASTPGAVETQYF. The CDR3 bases are TGTGCCAGCACCCCAGGGGCGGTTGAGACCCAGTACTTC.

The chain has TRBV2 and TRBJ1-1, with a weak D call TRBD1 (6 bases). CDR1 is SNHLY and CDR2 is FYNNEI in the germline V gene. Deletions cut 8 bases from V and 0 bases from J, with 10 bases between. The CDR3 loop spans 13 amino acids. The CDR3 is CASRDTLNTEAFF. The DNA for the CDR3 is TGTGCCAGCCGGGACACATTGAACACTGAAGCTTTCTTT.

This rearrangement joins TRBV7-3 to TRBJ2-5; D is ambiguous. CDR1 is SGHTA, CDR2 FQGTGA, per germline. The CDR3 has 11 amino acids. V was shortened by 3 bases and J by 8 bases, with 7 bases between the two germline ends. The CDR3 nucleotides are TGTGCCAGCAGCTTGGTATTAACCCAGTACTTC. It specifies CASSLVLTQYF.

This clonotype was counted a few times. For the CDR3, the DNA is TGTGCCAGCAGTTTAAGGGTAGCGGGGGACAATGAGCAGTTCTTC. It encodes CASSLRVAGDNEQFF. The chain recombines TRBV27 with TRBJ2-1; 9 bases fit TRBD2. In germline, CDR1 is MNHEY, CDR2 SMNVEV (reference sequence). Losses at the gene ends were 2 bases for V and 5 bases for J; bases not matched to a gene: 4. The CDR3 length is 15 residues.

This clonotype showed up many times. The J gene is TRBJ2-7, the V gene TRBV5-1, with 12 bases matching TRBD1. The CDR3 totals 16 residues. Germline CDR1 reads SGHRS; CDR2 reads YFSETQ. V dropped 3 bases and J dropped 9; count of bases not matched to a gene: 13. The CDR3 nucleotides read TGCGCCAGCAGCTCGCGGACCGGGACAGGGGGCGCCGGGCAGTACTTC. Residues: CASSSRTGTGGAGQYF.

This clonotype was detected only a few times. The chain carries TRBV5-6 and TRBJ2-1; no firm D call. The CDR3 is 12 residues long. The germline V gene has CDR1 SGHDT and CDR2 YYEEEE. Trimming took off 5 bases at V and 8 bases at J, with 11 bases between the two ends. CDR3 nucleotide sequence: TGTGCCAGCAGTACGCAGGCCTATGAGCAGTTCTTC. It translates to CASSTQAYEQFF.

This clonotype was recorded a few times. The CDR3 protein is CASSLTPGNTEAFF. The CDR3 bases are TGTGCCAGCAGCTTAACTCCAGGGAACACTGAAGCTTTCTTT. This chain connects TRBV7-2 to TRBJ1-1; the D is unclear. Germline-derived CDR1 and CDR2 are SGHTA and FQGNSA. V was pared by 2 bases and J by 1 base, with 8 bases between. This CDR3 region has 14 residues. Supplemented by reference TRBV7-2 and TRBJ1-1, the full variable domain reads GAGVSQSPSNKVTEKGKDVELRCDPISGHTALYWYRQSLGQGLEFLIYFQGNSAPDKSGLPSDRFSAERTGGSVSTLTIQRTQQEDSAVYLCASSLTPGNTEAFFGQGTRLTVV.

This clonotype was counted a few times. The chain links TRBV6-5 to TRBJ2-3; no clear D. Germline CDR1 MNHEY, CDR2 SVGAGI. Trimming took 0 bases from V and 0 from J, leaving 16 bases between them. The CDR3 has 18 amino acids. Here the CDR3 reads CASSYSSGGAASTDTQYF. In DNA, the CDR3 is TGTGCCAGCAGTTACTCATCTGGCGGAGCAGCTAGCACAGATACGCAGTATTTT.

This clonotype has a handful of counts. This CDR3 is CASSGQGGLEPYEQYF. In nucleotides, the CDR3 is TGTGCCAGCAGCGGGCAGGGGGGTTTGGAGCCCTACGAGCAGTACTTC. The chain recombines TRBV6-2 or TRBV6-3 with TRBJ2-7, with D possibly matching TRBD1 (7 bases). V dropped 6 bases and J dropped 2 bases, with 20 bases sitting between them. Germline V CDR1 and CDR2: MNHEY, SVGEGT. This CDR3 comprises 16 residues.

This clonotype was detected only a few times. J is TRBJ1-2 and V is TRBV5-6, with a possible D match to TRBD1 (6 bases). The CDR3 has 13 residues. Per the germline V gene, CDR1 is SGHDT and CDR2 is YYEEEE. V was trimmed by 5 bases and J by 8 bases, leaving 16 bases between them. Here the CDR3 DNA reads TGTGCCAGCAGACTGGAGGAAGGGGGAGGCTACACCTTC. Protein product: CASRLEEGGGYTF.

The chain is built from TRBV3-1 and TRBJ1-5; TRBD1 is a possible D gene (6 bases). The CDR3 is 15 residues long. V dropped 6 bases and J dropped 1 base, with 13 bases sitting between them. CDR1 is LGHDT and CDR2 is YNNKEL in the germline V gene (reference sequence). CDR3 sequence (DNA): TGTGCCAGCAGTACGGACAGAACAAGCAATCAGCCCCAGCATTTT. This encodes CASSTDRTSNQPQHF. Looking up the rest from reference TRBV3-1 and TRBJ1-5 gives the full variable domain: DTAVSQTPKYLVTQMGNDKSIKCEQNLGHDTMYWYKQDSKKFLKIMFSYNNKELIINETVPNRFSPKSPDKAHLNLHINSLELGDSAVYFCASSTDRTSNQPQHFGDGTRLSIL.

This clonotype appeared many times. V is TRBV7-2 and J is TRBJ1-5; D ambiguous. The germline V and J ends were trimmed by 1 base and 1 base, with 8 bases remaining between them. Germline V CDR1 and CDR2: SGHTA, FQGNSA. CDR3 size: 15 residues. CDR3 sequence: CASSLVGLSNQPQHF. The CDR3 region has the DNA TGTGCCAGCAGCTTAGTGGGGTTGAGCAATCAGCCCCAGCATTTT.

V gene TRBV20-1 combines with J gene TRBJ2-2, with 8 bases lining up with TRBD1. The CDR3 consists of 15 residues. Germline values: CDR1 DFQATT, CDR2 SNEGSKA (reference sequence). V lost 4 bases and J lost 4; bases outside the gene matches: 8. The CDR3 reads CSATRTGKVTGELFF. The CDR3 coding sequence is TGCAGTGCTACCCGGACAGGGAAAGTCACCGGGGAGCTGTTTTTT.

This clonotype is deemed medium-sized. This chain connects TRBV3-1 to TRBJ1-1; the D is unclear. CDR1 LGHDT and CDR2 YNNKEL come from the germline V gene (reference sequence). V shed 4 bases and J shed 3 bases, with 3 bases lying between them. The CDR3 has 11 amino acids. DNA of the CDR3: TGTGCCAGCAGCCGGGACACTGAAGCTTTCTTT. Protein product: CASSRDTEAFF.